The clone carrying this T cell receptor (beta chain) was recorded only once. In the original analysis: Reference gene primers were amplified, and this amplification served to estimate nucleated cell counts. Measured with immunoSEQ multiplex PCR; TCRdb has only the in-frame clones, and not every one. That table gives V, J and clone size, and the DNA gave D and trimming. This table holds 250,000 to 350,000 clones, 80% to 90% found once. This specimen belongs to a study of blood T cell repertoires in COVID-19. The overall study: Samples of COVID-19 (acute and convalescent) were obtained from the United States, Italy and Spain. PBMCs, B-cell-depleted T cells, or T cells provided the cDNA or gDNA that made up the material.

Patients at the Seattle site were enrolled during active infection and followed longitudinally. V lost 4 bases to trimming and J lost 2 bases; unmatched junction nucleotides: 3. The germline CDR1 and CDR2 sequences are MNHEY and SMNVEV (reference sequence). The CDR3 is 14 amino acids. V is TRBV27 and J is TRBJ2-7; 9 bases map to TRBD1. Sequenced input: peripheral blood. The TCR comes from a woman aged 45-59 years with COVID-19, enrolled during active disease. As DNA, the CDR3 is TGTGCCAGCAGTTCGTGGGACAGGGCCTACGAGCAGTACTTC. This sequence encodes CASSSWDRAYEQYF.